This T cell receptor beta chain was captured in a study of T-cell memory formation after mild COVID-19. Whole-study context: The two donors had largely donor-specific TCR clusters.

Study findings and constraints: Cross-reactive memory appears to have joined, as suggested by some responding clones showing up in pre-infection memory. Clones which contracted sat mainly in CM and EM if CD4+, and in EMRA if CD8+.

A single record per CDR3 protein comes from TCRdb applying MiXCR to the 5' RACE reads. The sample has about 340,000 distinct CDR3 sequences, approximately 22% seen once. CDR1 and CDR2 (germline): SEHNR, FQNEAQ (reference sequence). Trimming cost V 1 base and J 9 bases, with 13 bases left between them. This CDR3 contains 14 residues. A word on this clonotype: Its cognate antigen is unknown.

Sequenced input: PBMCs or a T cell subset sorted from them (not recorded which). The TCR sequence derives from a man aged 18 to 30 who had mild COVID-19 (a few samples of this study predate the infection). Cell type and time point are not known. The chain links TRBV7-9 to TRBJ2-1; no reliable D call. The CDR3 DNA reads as TGTGCCAGCAGCTTAGTCTTGCTACAAGGTGAGCAGTTCTTC. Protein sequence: CASSLVLLQGEQFF. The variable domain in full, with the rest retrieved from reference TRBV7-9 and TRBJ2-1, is DTGVSQNPRHKITKRGQNVTFRCDPISEHNRLYWYRQTLGQGPEFLTYFQNEAQLEKSRLLSDRFSAERPKGSFSTLEIQRTEQGDSAMYLCASSLVLLQGEQFFGPGTRLTVL.